The clone carrying this T cell receptor beta chain has more than one count but fewer than ten. The data derive from a study of regulatory T cells in long-lasting Graves disease. The length of the CDR3 is 15 residues. The V gene end was trimmed by 0 bases and the J gene end by 6 bases; junction bases not matched to a gene: 6. The germline V gene encodes CDR1 LGHDT and CDR2 YNNKEL (reference sequence). With iRepertoire HTBI primers and Arm-PCR of CDR3 regions, TCR beta libraries were built. TCRdb re-derived calls from the multiplex PCR reads in MiXCR, one entry per CDR3 protein. The table shows hundreds of thousands of distinct CDR3 sequences, with around 20% occurring only once. Time point denoted: persistent/refractory GD, antithyroid drugs over 5 years with positive TRAb. Preparation of the TCR library used RNA extracted from PBMCs.

The sequence was obtained from a female donor with Graves disease. The V gene is TRBV3-1, the J gene TRBJ2-7, with 9 bases identical to TRBD2. The source material was peripheral blood mononuclear cells (PBMCs), sampled when the disease was refractory, from a patient treated with antithyroid drugs. Here the CDR3 reads CASSQDSLAGIEQYF. For the CDR3, the DNA is TGTGCCAGCAGCCAAGACAGCCTAGCGGGGATCGAGCAGTACTTC.